The sequence of this T cell receptor beta chain was determined in a study of CD8 T cells in Susac syndrome. Overall study results and limits: In its TCR sequencing and HLA analysis, the study acknowledged that the number of individuals was relatively small.

This CDR3 is built from 12 residues. Trimming removed 10 bases from V and 6 bases from J, with 12 bases in between. The multiple sclerosis controls consisted of treatment-naive patients with relapsing-remitting disease, either stable or active. With random hexamers, roughly 0.45 to 1 ug RNA was reverse transcribed. TCR beta CDR3 was amplified by immunoSEQ covering 54 Vbeta and 13 Jbeta. From the immunoSEQ multiplex PCR reads, TCRdb called clonotypes with MiXCR, one entry per CDR3 protein. The table shows fewer than 200,000 distinct CDR3 sequences, with 85% to 95% occurring only once. Remarks on this clonotype: What it recognizes is unknown.

This TCR was sampled from a human donor with multiple sclerosis. The chain recombines TRBV12-3 or TRBV12-4 with TRBJ2-2; D may be TRBD1 or TRBD2 (5 bases each). The sample comprised CD8+ T cells from PBMCs. The DNA for the CDR3 is TGTGCCACCCCGGGGCTTGCCGGGGAGCTGTTTTTT. It codes for CATPGLAGELFF.